This T cell receptor (beta chain) emerged from a study of T cells in tuberculosis. The wider study: The T cells targeted glucose monomycolate, a mycobacterial lipid, via CD1B.

This clone was detected only once. In germline, CDR1 is SNHLY, CDR2 FYNNEI. Trimming removed 4 bases from V and 5 bases from J, with 8 bases in between. CDR3 size: 12 residues. Findings of the study overall: T cells binding CD1B-GMM tetramer weakly possibly escaped the sort.

Sorting used thawed, overnight-rested PBMC stained with anti-CD3, a viability dye and GMM-loaded CD1B tetramer. C32 glucose monomycolate from Rhodococcus equi was loaded onto the CD1B tetramers. CD14-expressing monocytes were removed from PBMC before cryopreservation and sorting. Chain pairing is unknown; alpha and beta were sequenced separately. Here immunoSEQ multiplex PCR was the method, and the copy in TCRdb shows in-frame clones only, minus some. In the table there are about 88,000 clones, around 90% of which are singletons. The receptor comes from an adult woman with latent tuberculosis. Sequenced input: CD1b-GMM tetramer-negative cells sorted from PBMCs. The chain joins TRBV2 to TRBJ2-5; possibly TRBD2 for D (6 bases). The CDR3 DNA reads TGTGCCAGCAGTGCAGGGAGGGAGACCCAGTACTTC. Translation gives CASSAGRETQYF.